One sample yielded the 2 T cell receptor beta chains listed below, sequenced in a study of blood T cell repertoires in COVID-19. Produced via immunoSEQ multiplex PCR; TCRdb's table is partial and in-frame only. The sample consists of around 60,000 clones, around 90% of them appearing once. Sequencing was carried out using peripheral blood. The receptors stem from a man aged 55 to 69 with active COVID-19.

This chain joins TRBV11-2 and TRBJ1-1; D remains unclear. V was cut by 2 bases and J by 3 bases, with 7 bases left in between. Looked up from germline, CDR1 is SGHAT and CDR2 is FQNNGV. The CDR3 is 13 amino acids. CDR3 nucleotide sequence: TGTGCCAGCAGCTTAATGCGGGACACTGAAGCTTTCTTT. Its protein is CASSLMRDTEAFF.

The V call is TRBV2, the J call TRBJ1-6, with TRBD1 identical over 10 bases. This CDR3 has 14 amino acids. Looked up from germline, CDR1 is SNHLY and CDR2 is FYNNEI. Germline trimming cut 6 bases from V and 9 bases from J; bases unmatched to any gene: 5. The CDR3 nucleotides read TGTGCCAGCAGCGCCGACAGGGGGCGTTCACCCCTCCACTTT. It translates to CASSADRGRSPLHF.